This T cell receptor beta chain was documented in a study of blood T cell repertoires in COVID-19. Study-wide background: The United States, Italy and Spain were the sources of the acute and convalescent COVID-19 samples. In each case, the material was cDNA or gDNA derived from T cells, B-cell-depleted T cells, or PBMCs.

As processed by the authors: Amplification of reference gene primers provided the estimated nucleated cell counts. Produced via immunoSEQ multiplex PCR; TCRdb's table is partial and in-frame only. The V and J calls and the clone size are those of that table, but D and trimming were determined from the DNA. The data contain under 300,000 clones, around 86% of them singletons. The clonotype was recovered from a man aged 80 or over with acute or convalescent COVID-19. Sequenced material: peripheral blood.

The CDR3 spells CASSLTGTTTLVSLHF. The CDR3 DNA follows: TGCGCCAGCAGCCTAACCGGGACAACCACCTTGGTGTCCCTCCACTTT. This rearrangement joins TRBV4-1 to TRBJ1-6; D may be TRBD1 (6 bases). V was shortened by 4 bases and J by 14 bases, with 24 bases between the two germline ends. The CDR3 runs 16 residues. In germline, CDR1 is MGHRA, CDR2 YSYEKL.